This paragraph reports one T cell receptor (beta chain). Antigen unknown. The read ends 3 residues shy of where the CDR3 ends; the end is completed using the germline J gene. Unstimulated regulatory T cells (CD4+CD25+CD127-), CD4+CD25- non-regulatory cells, CD4 and CD8 cells were FACS-sorted from thawed PBMCs. The data derive from a study of Tregs in tolerant kidney transplant recipients. Study-wide findings and caveats: For some patients, primers changed over time, blocking nucleotide-level comparison. Few patients were studied, so findings need validation in larger groups. In tolerant patients, donor-specific Tregs outgrew total Tregs, suggesting antigen-driven expansion.

Generated by immunoSEQ multiplex PCR, the TCRdb table keeps only in-frame clones and is missing some. There are 45,000 to 55,000 clones in the sample, with around 0.8% held by the top ten. Germline CDR1 and CDR2: SGHAT and FQDESV (reference sequence). V lost 4 bases and J lost 3; bases outside the gene matches: 8. This CDR3 region has 15 residues. Sequencing was performed on CD4+ T cells from blood, taken before the transplant. This rearrangement joins TRBV11-1 to TRBJ2-7; 8 bases align to TRBD1. The sequence was collected from a human donor who received a combined kidney and bone marrow transplant. The CDR3 bases that were read are TGTGCCAGCAGCTCCTCCCCCGGACAGGGCTACGAG. Translation gives CASSSSPGQGYE. The entire CDR3 protein is CASSSSPGQGYEQYF.